This T cell receptor beta chain originates from a study of regulatory T cells in long-lasting Graves disease (dated by TCRdb to 2020 to 2023). Some background on the complete study: To count as having persistent Graves' disease, a patient had to have received antithyroid drug treatment for over 5 years with TSH receptor autoantibodies remaining persistently positive. Patients with persistent Graves' disease were compared with patients with newly diagnosed Graves' disease using TCR sequencing and RNA sequencing of peripheral blood. The study took place in China and was registered as a clinical trial. A total of 35 or so samples were covered by TCR sequencing, comprising approximately 13 persistent and approximately 20 newly diagnosed Graves' disease patients. In the clinical cohort, patients with persistent Graves' disease had used antithyroid drugs for an average of around 9.9 years. Summary of the overall study and its limitations: The small sample size was acknowledged by the authors as a limitation that may reduce accuracy. Sequencing and analysis were restricted to the TCR beta chain. Because the primary lesion, thyroid tissue, could not be accessed, the study looked at peripheral blood alone. Lower TCR Shannon entropy and fewer highly expanded clones were observed in persistent Graves' disease patients than in newly diagnosed patients, which suggested clonal expansion. More public clonotypes were shared among persistent patients (about 2,800) than among newly diagnosed patients (just under 1,000).

Libraries were prepared through multiplex PCR. Sequencing was carried out with an Illumina HiSeq 4000. iRepertoire HTBI primers and Arm-PCR amplification of CDR3 regions were used to construct TCR beta libraries. PCR products were gel purified before sequencing. Per the authors' processing: A total of around 59 TRBV and 14 TRBJ segments were identified across samples and were used for gene usage analysis of CDR3 amino acid clonotypes. COPE and FqMerger were used to merge filtered high-quality paired reads into contigs. BLAST was used to align contigs to the IMGT TRBV, TRBD and TRBJ reference genes, and CDR3 was defined following IMGT. Any clonotype with a frequency above 0.1% was counted as a highly expanded clone. Shannon entropy served as the measure of repertoire diversity, while the Gini coefficient captured V-J evenness. Clonotypes shared by more than one individual were considered public. In-frame beta chains were kept once TCRdb had trimmed the public reads at Q25 with fastp and called clones with MiXCR. Rows merge per CDR3 protein into single entries with the most common DNA and genes. The V and J calls were not made by the authors but by TCRdb's processing. This sample comprises 300,000 to 500,000 distinct CDR3 sequences, 20% of them detected only once. The leading ten clones occupy less than 25% of the sample.

Sample time point, as interpreted from the label and publication: persistent/refractory GD, antithyroid drugs over 5 years with positive TRAb. For both TCR sequencing and RNA sequencing, RNA was extracted from PBMCs in TRIzol. The diagnosis of Graves' disease followed American Thyroid Association guidelines. Patients were recruited from an endocrinology department in Xi'an, China. From each patient, approximately 10 milliliters of peripheral blood was collected into an EDTA anticoagulant tube. Ficoll Paque Plus density gradient separation was used to isolate PBMCs, and no further T cell sorting was performed. An Agilent 2100 Bioanalyzer and agarose gel were used to check RNA quality, and a NanoDrop 2000 was used to measure RNA concentration. This clonotype occurred many times. Its antigen is still unknown. No clone much larger than this one lies a single base away; base qualities are absent. This sample comprised peripheral blood mononuclear cells (PBMCs), obtained when the disease was refractory, from a patient treated with antithyroid drugs. This clonotype was obtained from a female donor with Graves disease.

The DNA sequence follows: TGTGCCAGCAGTGAAGCGGGAGGGACTAATGAAAAACTGTTTTTT. Its amino acids are CASSEAGGTNEKLFF. The chain employs TRBV6-1 and TRBJ1-4, with the D gene too uncertain to name. The CDR3 covers 15 residues, taking in both the cysteine and the phenylalanine. CDR3 DNA only is kept here, 45 bases in frame from base 1. The germline ends are 7 bases apart after V is trimmed by 0 bases and J by 2 bases. CDR1 MNHNS and CDR2 SASEGT were looked up in the germline V gene.